This TCR beta chain is from a study of blood T cell repertoires in COVID-19. Study in general: Specimens from acute and convalescent COVID-19 originated in the United States, Italy and Spain. From T cells, B-cell-depleted T cells, or PBMCs came the material, which was cDNA or gDNA.

In the original processing: Counts of nucleated cells, estimated from reference gene primer amplification, were obtained. TCRdb's table, derived via immunoSEQ multiplex PCR, lists solely in-frame clones and lacks some. V and J calls and clone size come straight from that table; D and trimming were deduced from the DNA. Of around 220,000 clones listed, over 80% are singletons. Trimming shortened V by 4 bases and J by 0 bases, and 13 bases separated the two germline ends. CDR1 and CDR2 from the germline V gene are MNHEY and SVGEGT. This CDR3 is 15 amino acids long. This clone appeared once. V is TRBV6-2 or TRBV6-3 and J is TRBJ2-7; D is undetermined. This TCR derives from a human donor in a cohort sampled during active COVID-19. Input material: peripheral blood. The CDR3 bases are TGTGCCAGCAGTTTTATTGGCACGTCCTCCTACGAGCAGTACTTC. As protein: CASSFIGTSSYEQYF.